This T cell receptor beta chain was observed in a study of blood T cell repertoires in COVID-19. As for the study in general: Italy, Spain and the United States were the sources of the convalescent and acute COVID-19 samples. Sources were T cells, B-cell-depleted T cells, or PBMCs; the material itself was cDNA or gDNA.

Sequenced by immunoSEQ multiplex PCR; TCRdb stores in-frame clones only, minus some. The sample includes a few hundred thousand clones, approximately 82% of them seen just once. The TCR was taken from a woman between 18 and 30 years old with acute or convalescent COVID-19. Sequencing was carried out using peripheral blood.

The chain's CDR3 is CASSGVRGRSPLHF. In nucleotides, the CDR3 is TGTGCCAGCAGTGGGGTCAGGGGCAGATCACCCCTCCACTTT. V is TRBV7-8 and J is TRBJ1-6; tentative D call: TRBD1 (6 bases). The CDR3 contains 14 residues. Per germline, CDR1 SGHVS and CDR2 FQNEAQ. Trimming removed 6 bases from V and 10 bases from J, with 16 bases in between.